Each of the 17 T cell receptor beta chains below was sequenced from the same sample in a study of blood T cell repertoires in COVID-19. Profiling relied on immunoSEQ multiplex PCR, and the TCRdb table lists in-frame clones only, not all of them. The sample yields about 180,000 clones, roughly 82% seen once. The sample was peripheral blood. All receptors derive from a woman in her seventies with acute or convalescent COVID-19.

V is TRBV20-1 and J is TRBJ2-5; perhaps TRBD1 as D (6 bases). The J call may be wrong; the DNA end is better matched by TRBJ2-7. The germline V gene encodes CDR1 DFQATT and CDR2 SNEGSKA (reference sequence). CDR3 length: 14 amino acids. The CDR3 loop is CSASRGGSYYEQYF. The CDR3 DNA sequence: TGCAGTGCTAGTCGTGGGGGCTCTTACTACGAGCAGTACTTC.

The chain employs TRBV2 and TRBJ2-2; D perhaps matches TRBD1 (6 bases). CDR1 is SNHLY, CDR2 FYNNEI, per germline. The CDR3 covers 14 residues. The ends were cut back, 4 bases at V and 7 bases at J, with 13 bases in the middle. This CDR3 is CASSGAVGGGELFF. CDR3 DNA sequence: TGTGCCAGCAGTGGGGCCGTAGGGGGCGGGGAGCTGTTTTTT.

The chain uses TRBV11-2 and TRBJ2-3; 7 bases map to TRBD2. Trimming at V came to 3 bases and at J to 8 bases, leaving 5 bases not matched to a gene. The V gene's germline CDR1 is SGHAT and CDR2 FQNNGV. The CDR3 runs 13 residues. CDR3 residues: CASSLGSGGTQYF. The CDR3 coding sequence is TGTGCCAGCAGCTTGGGGTCGGGGGGTACGCAGTATTTT. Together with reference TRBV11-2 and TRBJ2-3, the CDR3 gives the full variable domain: EAGVAQSPRYKIIEKRQSVAFWCNPISGHATLYWYQQILGQGPKLLIQFQNNGVVDDSQLPKDRFSAERLKGVDSTLKIQPAKLEDSAVYLCASSLGSGGTQYFGPGTRLTVL.

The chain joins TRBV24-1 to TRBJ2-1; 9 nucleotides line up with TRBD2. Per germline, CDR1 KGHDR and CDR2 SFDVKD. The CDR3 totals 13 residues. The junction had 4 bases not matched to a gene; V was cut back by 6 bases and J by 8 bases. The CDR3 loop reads CATSWRGGDEQFF. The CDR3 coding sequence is TGTGCCACCAGTTGGCGGGGGGGCGATGAGCAGTTCTTC.

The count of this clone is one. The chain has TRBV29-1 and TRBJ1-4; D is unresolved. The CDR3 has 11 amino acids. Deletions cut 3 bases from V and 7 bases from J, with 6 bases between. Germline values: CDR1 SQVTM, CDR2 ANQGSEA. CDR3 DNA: TGCAGCGTTGAGCGGGGTGAAAAACTGTTTTTT. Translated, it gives CSVERGEKLFF. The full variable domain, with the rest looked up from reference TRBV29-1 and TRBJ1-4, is SAVISQKPSRDICQRGTSLTIQCQVDSQVTMMFWYRQQPGQSLTLIATANQGSEATYESGFVIDKFPISRPNLTFSTLTVSNMSPEDSSIYLCSVERGEKLFFGSGTQLSVL.

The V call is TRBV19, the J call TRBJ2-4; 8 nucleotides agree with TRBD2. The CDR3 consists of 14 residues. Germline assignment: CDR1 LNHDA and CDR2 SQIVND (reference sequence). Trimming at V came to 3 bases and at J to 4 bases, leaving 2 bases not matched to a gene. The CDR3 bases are TGTGCCAGTAGTATGGGACTAGAGAAAAACATTCAGTACTTC. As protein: CASSMGLEKNIQYF.

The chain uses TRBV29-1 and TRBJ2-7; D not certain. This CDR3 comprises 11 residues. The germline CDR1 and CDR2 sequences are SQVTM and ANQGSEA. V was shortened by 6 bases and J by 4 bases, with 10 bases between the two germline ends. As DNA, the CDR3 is TGCAGCGTCCAAGCGCCATACGAGCAGTACTTC. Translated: CSVQAPYEQYF.

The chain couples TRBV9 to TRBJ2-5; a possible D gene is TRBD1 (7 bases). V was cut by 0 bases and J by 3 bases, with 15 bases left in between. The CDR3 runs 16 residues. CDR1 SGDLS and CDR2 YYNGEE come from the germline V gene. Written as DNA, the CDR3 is TGTGCCAGCAGCGTAGGAGGGGGCAGGGGGGAAGAGACCCAGTACTTC. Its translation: CASSVGGGRGEETQYF.

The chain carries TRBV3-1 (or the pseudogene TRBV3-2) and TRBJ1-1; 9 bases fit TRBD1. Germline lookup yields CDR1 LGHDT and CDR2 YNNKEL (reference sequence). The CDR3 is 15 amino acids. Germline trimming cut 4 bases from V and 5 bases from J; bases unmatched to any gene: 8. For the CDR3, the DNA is TGTGCCAGCAGCCTGGCGACAGGGGGTTGGACTGAAGCTTTCTTT. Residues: CASSLATGGWTEAFF.

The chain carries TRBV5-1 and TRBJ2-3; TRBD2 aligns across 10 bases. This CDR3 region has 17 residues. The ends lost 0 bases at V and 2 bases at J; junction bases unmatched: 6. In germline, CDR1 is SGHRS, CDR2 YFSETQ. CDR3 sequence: CASSLALLAGNTDTQYF. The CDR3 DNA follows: TGCGCCAGCAGCTTGGCCCTACTAGCGGGGAACACAGATACGCAGTATTTT.

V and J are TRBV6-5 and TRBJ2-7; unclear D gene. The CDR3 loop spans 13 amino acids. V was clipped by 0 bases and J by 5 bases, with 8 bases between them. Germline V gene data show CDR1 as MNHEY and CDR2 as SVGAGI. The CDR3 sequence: CASSYSFYHEQYF. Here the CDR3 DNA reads TGTGCCAGCAGTTACTCCTTCTATCACGAGCAGTACTTC.

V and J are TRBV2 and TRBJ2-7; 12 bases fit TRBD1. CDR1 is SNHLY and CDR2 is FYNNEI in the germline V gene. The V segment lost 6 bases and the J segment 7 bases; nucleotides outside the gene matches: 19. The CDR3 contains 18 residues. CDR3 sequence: CASRAFRGPGQGAWEQYF. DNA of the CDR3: TGTGCCAGCAGAGCCTTTCGTGGACCGGGACAGGGGGCGTGGGAGCAGTACTTC.

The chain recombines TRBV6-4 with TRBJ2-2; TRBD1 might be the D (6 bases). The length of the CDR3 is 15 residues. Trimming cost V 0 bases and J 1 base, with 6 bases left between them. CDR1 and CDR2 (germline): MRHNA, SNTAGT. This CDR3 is CASSDSGQNTGELFF. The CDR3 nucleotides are TGTGCCAGCAGTGACTCGGGACAGAACACCGGGGAGCTGTTTTTT.

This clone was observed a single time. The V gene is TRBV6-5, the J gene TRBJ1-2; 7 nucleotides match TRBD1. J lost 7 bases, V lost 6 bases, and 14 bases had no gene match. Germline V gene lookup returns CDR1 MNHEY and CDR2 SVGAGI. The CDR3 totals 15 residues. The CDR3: CASSPSSGQVGGYTF. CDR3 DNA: TGTGCCAGCAGCCCCTCCTCAGGACAGGTCGGTGGCTACACCTTC.

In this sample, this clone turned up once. CDR3 protein: CASRAEETQYF. CDR3 bases: TGTGCCAGCAGAGCTGAAGAGACCCAGTACTTC. V is TRBV5-5 and J is TRBJ2-5; no reliable D call. CDR1 and CDR2 from the germline V gene are SGHKS and YYEKEE (reference sequence). With 5 bases removed from V and 3 bases from J, the gap between germline ends came to 5 bases. This CDR3 is built from 11 residues.

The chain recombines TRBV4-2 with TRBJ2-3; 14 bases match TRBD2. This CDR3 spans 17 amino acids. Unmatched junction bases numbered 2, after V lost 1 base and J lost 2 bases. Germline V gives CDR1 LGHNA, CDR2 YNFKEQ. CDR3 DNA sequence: TGTGCCAGCAGCCAAGGGGGACTAGCGGGGGTCACAGATACGCAGTATTTT. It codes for CASSQGGLAGVTDTQYF.

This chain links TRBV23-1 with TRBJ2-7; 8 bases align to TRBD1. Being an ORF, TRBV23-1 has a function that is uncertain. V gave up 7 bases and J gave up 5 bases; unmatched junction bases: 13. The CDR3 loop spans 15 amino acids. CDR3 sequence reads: CASTAGTGRPHEQYF. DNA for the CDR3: TGCGCCAGCACCGCCGGGACAGGCCGTCCCCACGAGCAGTACTTC.